This note documents a single T cell receptor beta chain sequence. The sample holds other DNA sequences that translate to the same CDR3. Method: immunoSEQ multiplex PCR; TCRdb's copy keeps in-frame clones and lacks some. Among hundreds of thousands of clones, around three quarters were seen once, and the ten largest hold 1.5% to 2%. The source of the sample is a study of shared clonotypes between healthy human individuals. The V end was cut by 0 bases, the J end by 1 base, with 4 bases between. CDR1 is LGHNA, CDR2 YNFKEQ, per germline. The CDR3 contains 13 residues. J is TRBJ2-7 and V is TRBV4-2; the D is unclear. The sample was memory CD4+ T cells sorted from blood. Indicated subset: CD45RA-negative fraction. This sequence originates from a woman under 40 in good health. This CDR3 is CASSQDLSYEQYF. The CDR3 DNA reads TGTGCCAGCAGCCAAGACTTATCCTACGAGCAGTACTTC.